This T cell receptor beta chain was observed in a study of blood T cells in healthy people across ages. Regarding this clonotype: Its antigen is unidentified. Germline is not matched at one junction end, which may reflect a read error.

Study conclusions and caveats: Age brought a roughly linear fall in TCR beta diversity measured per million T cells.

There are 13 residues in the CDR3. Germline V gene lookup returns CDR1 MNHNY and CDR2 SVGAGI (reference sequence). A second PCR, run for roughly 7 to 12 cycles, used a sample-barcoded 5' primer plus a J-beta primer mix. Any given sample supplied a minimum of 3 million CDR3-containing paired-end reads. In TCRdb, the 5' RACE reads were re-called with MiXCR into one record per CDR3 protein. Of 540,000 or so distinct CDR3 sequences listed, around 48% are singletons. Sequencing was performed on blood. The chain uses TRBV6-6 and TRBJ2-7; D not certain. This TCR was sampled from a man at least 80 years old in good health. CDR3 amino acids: CASSYDIFYGQYF. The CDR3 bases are TGTGCCAGCAGTTACGATATATTTTACGGGCAGTACTTC.